These 11 T cell receptor beta chains were sequenced from one sample in a study of blood T cell repertoires in COVID-19. Method: immunoSEQ multiplex PCR; TCRdb's copy keeps in-frame clones and lacks some. The sample shows about 200,000 clones, 85% to 90% of them seen only once. Sample: peripheral blood. These receptor sequences come from a woman aged 70 to 79 with acute or convalescent COVID-19.

V is TRBV29-1 and J is TRBJ1-2; D is possibly TRBD1 (6 bases). With 7 bases removed from V and 6 bases from J, the gap between germline ends came to 12 bases. Germline lookup yields CDR1 SQVTM and CDR2 ANQGSEA. The CDR3 covers 11 residues. In DNA, the CDR3 is TGCAGCGGAACGCAGGGGAATGGCTACACCTTC. This codes for CSGTQGNGYTF.

This chain links TRBV5-1 with TRBJ1-1; D possibly corresponds to TRBD1 (6 bases). Germline lookup yields CDR1 SGHRS and CDR2 YFSETQ. This CDR3 contains 13 residues. V was pared by 7 bases and J by 1 base, with 11 bases between. The CDR3 DNA follows: TGCGCCAGCCGACAGGCGGGGAACACTGAAGCTTTCTTT. This sequence encodes CASRQAGNTEAFF.

This rearrangement joins TRBV7-9 to TRBJ1-2; TRBD1 matches at 10 bases. The CDR3 consists of 15 residues. Germline loops: CDR1 SEHNR, CDR2 FQNEAQ (reference sequence). Unmatched junction bases numbered 10, after V lost 5 bases and J lost 7 bases. For the CDR3, the DNA is TGTGCCAGCAGCGGAGAGACAGGGGGCACGGGTGGCTACACCTTC. Translated: CASSGETGGTGGYTF.

The V and J genes are TRBV18 and TRBJ2-7; 9 bases match TRBD1. CDR1 and CDR2 from the germline V gene are KGHSH and LQKENI. CDR3 length: 15 residues. Unmatched junction bases numbered 8, after V lost 4 bases and J lost 4 bases. CDR3 loop: CASSLGTGMEYEQYF. Written as DNA, the CDR3 is TGTGCCAGCTCACTCGGGACAGGGATGGAATACGAGCAGTACTTC.

The rearrangement links TRBV5-1 to TRBJ2-1; D uncertain. V was cut by 5 bases and J by 10 bases, with 13 bases left in between. The V gene's germline CDR1 is SGHRS and CDR2 YFSETQ. The CDR3 has 12 amino acids. Written as DNA, the CDR3 is TGCGCCAGCAGTCACGACCTGGAGGAGCAGTTCTTC. This translates into CASSHDLEEQFF.

The V and J genes are TRBV5-1 and TRBJ1-3; no reliable D call. The CDR3 totals 12 residues. CDR1 SGHRS and CDR2 YFSETQ come from the germline V gene. V lost 4 bases to trimming and J lost 2 bases, with 4 bases between them. This chain's CDR3 is CASSPAGNTIYF. As DNA, the CDR3 is TGCGCCAGCAGCCCGGCTGGAAACACCATATATTTT.

J is TRBJ2-1 and V is TRBV4-2; TRBD2 might be the D (5 bases). The V end lost 0 bases, the J end lost 1 base, and 10 bases lay between the germline ends. The germline CDR1 and CDR2 sequences are LGHNA and YNFKEQ. This CDR3 contains 16 residues. CDR3 coding DNA: TGTGCCAGCAGCCAAGACTCCGGAGGTTCCTACAATGAGCAGTTCTTC. Translated: CASSQDSGGSYNEQFF.

The gene calls are TRBV18 and TRBJ1-5, with D perhaps matching TRBD1 (5 bases). Germline-derived CDR1 and CDR2 are KGHSH and LQKENI. Deletions cut 2 bases from V and 2 bases from J, with 10 bases between. The CDR3 consists of 15 residues. The CDR3 loop reads CASSPSGNRNQPQHF. The DNA for the CDR3 is TGTGCCAGCTCACCATCAGGGAATCGCAATCAGCCCCAGCATTTT.

There are a few counts of this clone. The chain links TRBV6-5 to TRBJ2-7; 8 bases are shared with TRBD2. J gave up 4 bases and V 6 bases, and 11 bases lay outside the gene matches. The CDR3 has 15 residues. The germline V gene encodes CDR1 MNHEY and CDR2 SVGAGI. This CDR3 reads CASSPTGGAQYEQYF. DNA for the CDR3: TGTGCCAGCAGCCCCACGGGGGGGGCGCAGTACGAGCAGTACTTC.

The rearrangement uses TRBV7-9 and TRBJ2-6; D is unresolved. V shed 4 bases and J shed 2 bases, with 18 bases lying between them. The CDR3 runs to 18 residues. Per the germline V gene, CDR1 is SEHNR and CDR2 is FQNEAQ (reference sequence). CDR3 sequence (DNA): TGTGCCAGCAGCTCGGCGGTGACGGCCTTCCCTGGGGCCAACGTCCTGACTTTC. It specifies CASSSAVTAFPGANVLTF.

The CDR3 loop reads CASSNRGPNTGELFF. The CDR3 DNA reads as TGTGCCAGCAGTAACAGGGGGCCTAACACCGGGGAGCTGTTTTTT. The chain couples TRBV11-2 to TRBJ2-2, with 9 positions matching TRBD1. From germline, CDR1 is SGHAT and CDR2 FQNNGV. V lost 6 bases to trimming and J lost 2 bases; unmatched junction nucleotides: 4. This CDR3 has 15 amino acids.